This T cell receptor beta chain was sequenced during a study of blood T cells in healthy people across ages. Study-wide context: Per every two T cells, about one barcoded beta molecule was captured by template switching.

The CDR3 has 14 amino acids. Germline assignment: CDR1 SQVTM and CDR2 ANQGSEA. Trimming at V came to 5 bases and at J to 3 bases, leaving 7 bases not matched to a gene. Regarding the study as a whole: The CMV status of each donor remained undetermined, and this could have confounded shifts in expanded clonotypes. Diversity was higher, and naive CD4+ cells more numerous, in long-lived donors than in aged donors.

Points on this clonotype: Its antigen is currently unknown.

The second PCR ran about 6 to 11 cycles with a sample-barcoded 5' primer and J-beta primers. Every sample gave at least 2.5 million paired-end reads containing CDR3. A single record per CDR3 protein comes from TCRdb applying MiXCR to the 5' RACE reads. The sample consists of over a million distinct CDR3 sequences, less than 50% of them appearing once. V usage is TRBV29-1 and J usage is TRBJ2-7; 10 nucleotides align to TRBD1. The receptor was derived from a woman aged 60 to 75 in good health. Sample: blood. The CDR3 nucleotides are TGCAGCGTTTCGGCTGGGACAGGGGACTACGAGCAGTACTTC. Translated, it gives CSVSAGTGDYEQYF.